The next 12 T cell receptor beta chains were all read from a single sample in a study of cytomegalovirus exposure and HLA in healthy donors. Data came from immunoSEQ multiplex PCR; TCRdb stores just in-frame clones and leaves some out. The data contain 120,000 or so clones, 89% of them singletons. The sequencing sample was made of PBMCs. The source of these receptors is a woman in her late teens or twenties in good health and CMV-seronegative.

CDR3 residues: CASSDKFFGRAGKTQYF. Here the CDR3 DNA reads TGTGCCAGCAGTGACAAGTTTTTCGGGAGGGCCGGAAAGACCCAGTACTTC. The rearrangement links TRBV6-1 to TRBJ2-5; 8 positions match TRBD2. The J segment lost 6 bases and the V segment lost 3 bases, leaving 15 bases of the junction unmatched. Germline V gene lookup returns CDR1 MNHNS and CDR2 SASEGT. The CDR3 consists of 17 residues.

The sample holds a few counts of this clone. This chain links TRBV6-1 with TRBJ2-1, with 9 bases identical to TRBD2. The CDR3 has 14 amino acids. Trimming took 8 bases from V and 4 from J; bases not matched to a gene: 6. Germline V lookup: CDR1 MNHNS, CDR2 SASEGT. DNA of the CDR3: TGTGCCAGCGGAATAGCGGGGGAATACAATGAGCAGTTCTTC. Translation: CASGIAGEYNEQFF.

The chain carries TRBV29-1 and TRBJ1-2; D not certain. Germline V gene lookup returns CDR1 SQVTM and CDR2 ANQGSEA. The CDR3 totals 13 residues. V was clipped by 6 bases and J by 3 bases, with 14 bases between them. The CDR3 nucleotides read TGCAGCGTAGGCTTAGACAACTACTATGGCTACACCTTC. As protein: CSVGLDNYYGYTF. Looking up the rest from reference TRBV29-1 and TRBJ1-2 gives the full variable domain: SAVISQKPSRDICQRGTSLTIQCQVDSQVTMMFWYRQQPGQSLTLIATANQGSEATYESGFVIDKFPISRPNLTFSTLTVSNMSPEDSSIYLCSVGLDNYYGYTFGSGTRLTVV.

The chain is built from TRBV19 and TRBJ2-2, with 10 bases fitting TRBD1. Germline V lookup: CDR1 LNHDA, CDR2 SQIVND (reference sequence). Losses at the gene ends were 7 bases for V and 7 bases for J; bases not matched to a gene: 9. This CDR3 is 15 amino acids long. This CDR3 reads CASIPGTGDFGELFF. Here the CDR3 DNA reads TGTGCCAGTATCCCCGGGACAGGGGACTTCGGGGAGCTGTTTTTT.

V is TRBV10-3 and J is TRBJ2-3; D gene ambiguous. V was shortened by 0 bases and J by 6 bases, with 13 bases between the two germline ends. The germline V gene has CDR1 ENHRY and CDR2 SYGVKD. The CDR3 is made up of 15 amino acids. In DNA, the CDR3 is TGTGCCATCAGTGAGTCCCGAGGCCGTTCTGATACGCAGTATTTT. As protein: CAISESRGRSDTQYF.

The chain recombines TRBV28 with TRBJ2-3; 7 bases agree with TRBD2. Unmatched junction bases numbered 4, after V lost 0 bases and J lost 1 base. The CDR3 runs 16 residues. Germline V gene sequence: CDR1 MDHEN, CDR2 SYDVKM. CDR3: CASSLWLAEGTDTQYF. For the CDR3, the DNA is TGTGCCAGCAGTTTATGGCTAGCGGAGGGCACAGATACGCAGTATTTT. Looking up the rest from reference TRBV28 and TRBJ2-3 gives the full variable domain: DVKVTQSSRYLVKRTGEKVFLECVQDMDHENMFWYRQDPGLGLRLIYFSYDVKMKEKGDIPEGYSVSREKKERFSLILESASTNQTSMYLCASSLWLAEGTDTQYFGPGTRLTVL.

The chain links TRBV28 to TRBJ1-1; no firm D call. CDR3 length: 11 residues. The germline V gene encodes CDR1 MDHEN and CDR2 SYDVKM. V was trimmed by 11 bases and J by 1 base, leaving 8 bases between them. CDR3 loop: CAASGNTEAFF. The CDR3 region has the DNA TGTGCCGCCTCGGGGAACACTGAAGCTTTCTTT.

J is TRBJ2-5 and V is TRBV6-1; 7 bases map to TRBD1. The J call may be in error: the DNA end matches TRBJ2-7 better. CDR3 length: 13 residues. Germline CDR1 MNHNS, CDR2 SASEGT. CDR3 sequence reads: CASSTGDDYEQYF. CDR3 DNA: TGTGCCAGCAGCACAGGGGATGACTACGAGCAGTACTTC.

For the CDR3, the DNA is TGTGCCAGCAGTTTCGTAGGAGCCCACTACGAGCAGTACTTC. Its translation: CASSFVGAHYEQYF. V gene TRBV27 combines with J gene TRBJ2-7; D remains unclear. Germline V gives CDR1 MNHEY, CDR2 SMNVEV (reference sequence). This CDR3 has 14 residues. Deletions cut 3 bases from V and 3 bases from J, with 12 bases between.

The CDR3 bases are TGTGCCAGCAGCTCGAGCTCCTACGAGCAGTACTTC. Its protein is CASSSSSYEQYF. The genes are TRBV5-6 and TRBJ2-7; D is ambiguous. The CDR3 consists of 12 residues. V lost 3 bases, J lost 0 bases, and 4 bases lay in between. CDR1 is SGHDT and CDR2 is YYEEEE in the germline V gene.

J is TRBJ1-5 and V is TRBV10-1, with 10 bases fitting TRBD1. Germline V lookup: CDR1 WNHNN, CDR2 SYGVQD (reference sequence). Unmatched junction bases numbered 11, after V lost 6 bases and J lost 9 bases. The CDR3 is made up of 15 amino acids. The CDR3 DNA follows: TGCGCCAGCAGGGCCGGGACAGGGGCCAAAGGGCCCCAGCATTTT. As protein: CASRAGTGAKGPQHF.

The V and J genes are TRBV28 and TRBJ1-1; possibly TRBD1 for D (6 bases). V dropped 4 bases and J dropped 3 bases, with 12 bases sitting between them. This CDR3 contains 14 residues. Germline CDR1 and CDR2: MDHEN and SYDVKM. The CDR3 sequence is CASSSRGMDTEAFF. The CDR3 nucleotides are TGTGCCAGCAGTTCGAGGGGGATGGACACTGAAGCTTTCTTT.